The clone carrying this T cell receptor beta chain was seen only once. Antigen unknown. Sequenced by immunoSEQ multiplex PCR; TCRdb stores in-frame clones only, minus some. The table includes roughly 1.4 million clones, roughly 98.5% detected once. This sample was taken from a study of shared clonotypes between healthy human individuals. Study results and limitations: In general, naive subsets displayed greater estimated richness than memory subsets did.

Germline trimming cut 4 bases from V and 8 bases from J; bases unmatched to any gene: 17. This CDR3 has 18 residues. The germline V gene encodes CDR1 LGHNA and CDR2 YNFKEQ. Those who donated were healthy HIV-negative adults, with no recent acute infections or vaccinations reported. The rearrangement uses TRBV4-2 and TRBJ1-3; 10 positions match TRBD1. The sequenced material came from naive CD4+ T cells sorted from blood. Subset in this sample: CD45RA+ positively selected. The receptor was derived from a man aged 30 to 45 in good health. DNA of the CDR3: TGTGCCAGCAGCCCCACCCCGTCCGGGACAGGGGCTCGAGACACCATATATTTT. Residues: CASSPTPSGTGARDTIYF.